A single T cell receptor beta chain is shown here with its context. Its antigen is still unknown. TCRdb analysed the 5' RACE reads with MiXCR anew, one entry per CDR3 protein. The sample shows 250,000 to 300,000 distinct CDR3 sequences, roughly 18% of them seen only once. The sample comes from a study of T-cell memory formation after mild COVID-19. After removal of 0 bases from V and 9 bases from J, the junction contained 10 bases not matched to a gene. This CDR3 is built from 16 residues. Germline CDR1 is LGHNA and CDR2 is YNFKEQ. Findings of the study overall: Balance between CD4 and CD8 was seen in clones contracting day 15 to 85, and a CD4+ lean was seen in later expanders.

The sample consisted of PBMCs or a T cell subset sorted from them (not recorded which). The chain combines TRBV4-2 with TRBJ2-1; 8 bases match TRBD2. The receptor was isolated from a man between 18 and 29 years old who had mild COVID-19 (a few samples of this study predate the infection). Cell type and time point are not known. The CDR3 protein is CASSQDGAGGDGEQFF. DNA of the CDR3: TGTGCCAGCAGCCAAGATGGGGCGGGGGGCGACGGTGAGCAGTTCTTC.